This T cell receptor (beta chain) was found in a study of regulatory T cells in long-lasting Graves disease. The authors built TCR beta libraries using iRepertoire HTBI primers and Arm-PCR of CDR3 regions. TCRdb passed the multiplex PCR reads through MiXCR, listing each CDR3 protein once. The table shows hundreds of thousands of distinct CDR3 sequences, with under 20% occurring only once. The table lists this clonotype with many counts. The CDR3 runs 15 residues. Germline V gene sequence: CDR1 SGHTA, CDR2 FQGTGA. J lost 2 bases, V lost 3 bases, and 6 bases had no gene match. The time point was: newly diagnosed GD, antithyroid drugs for less than 3 months. The TCR library was prepared using RNA isolated from PBMCs. The same sample was also studied in work on T cells in Graves' hyperthyroidism and ophthalmopathy.

This rearrangement joins TRBV7-3 to TRBJ2-7; 8 bases are a match to TRBD2. The origin of this receptor is a woman aged 25-40 years with Graves disease. The sample was peripheral blood mononuclear cells (PBMCs), taken at new diagnosis, from a patient treated with antithyroid drugs. CDR3 in amino acids: CASSFSLGLAYEQYF. DNA of the CDR3: TGTGCCAGCAGCTTTTCGCTGGGACTAGCCTACGAGCAGTACTTC. Looking up the rest from reference TRBV7-3 and TRBJ2-7 gives the full variable domain: GAGVSQTPSNKVTEKGKYVELRCDPISGHTALYWYRQSLGQGPEFLIYFQGTGAADDSGLPNDRFFAVRPEGSVSTLKIQRTERGDSAVYLCASSFSLGLAYEQYFGPGTRLTVT.